The 10 T cell receptor beta chains below come from one sample, sequenced in a study of shared clonotypes between healthy human individuals. Produced via immunoSEQ multiplex PCR; TCRdb's table is partial and in-frame only. The repertoire includes some 1.1 million clones, 77% of them detected once, and roughly 0.82% sits in the top ten. Sequencing was performed on memory CD4+ T cells from PBMCs. Stated subset: CD45RA-negative fraction. The receptors here all came from a man aged 18 to 29 in good health. Some clones in this sample may be carry-over from other donors' samples.

This clone was seen once. This chain connects TRBV5-1 to TRBJ2-1; 8 bases are shared with TRBD1. The CDR3 runs 15 residues. With 3 bases clipped from V and 0 bases from J, the junction kept 2 bases outside the gene matches. CDR1 SGHRS and CDR2 YFSETQ come from the germline V gene. The CDR3 protein is CASSWTGFSYNEQFF. CDR3 in DNA: TGCGCCAGCAGCTGGACAGGGTTCTCCTACAATGAGCAGTTCTTC.

The V and J genes are TRBV5-6 and TRBJ2-4, with 9 bases lining up with TRBD1. The CDR3 totals 14 residues. The ends lost 4 bases at V and 6 bases at J; junction bases unmatched: 5. CDR1 and CDR2 (germline): SGHDT, YYEEEE. Written as DNA, the CDR3 is TGTGCCAGCAGCAGGGGGACAGGGATAAACATTCAGTACTTC. It codes for CASSRGTGINIQYF.

This sequence joins TRBV5-4 and TRBJ1-3; 10 nucleotides match TRBD1. The length of the CDR3 is 17 residues. Germline trimming cut 2 bases from V and 0 bases from J; bases unmatched to any gene: 5. From germline, CDR1 is SGHNT and CDR2 YYREEE (reference sequence). In nucleotides, the CDR3 is TGTGCCAGCAGCTTAAGGGGACAGGGGAGCTCTGGAAACACCATATATTTT. It is translated as CASSLRGQGSSGNTIYF.

The chain combines TRBV9 with TRBJ2-7; 15 nucleotides line up with TRBD2. Germline V gene sequence: CDR1 SGDLS, CDR2 YYNGEE. The CDR3 spans 16 residues. The junction had 3 bases not matched to a gene; V was cut back by 3 bases and J by 2 bases. The CDR3 coding sequence is TGTGCCAGCAGCGGTGGGACTAGCGGGAGGACCTACGAGCAGTACTTC. Its translation: CASSGGTSGRTYEQYF.

CDR3: CASSWGRPTHF. As DNA, the CDR3 is TGTGCCAGCAGTTGGGGACGGCCTACGCATTTT. This chain links TRBV28 with TRBJ1-5, with a tentative D call TRBD1 (5 bases). CDR1 is MDHEN, CDR2 SYDVKM, per germline. The CDR3 covers 11 residues. V lost 4 bases and J 15 bases, leaving 13 bases between the germline ends.

The chain is built from TRBV21-1 and TRBJ2-2; TRBD1, as called in the table, went unchecked against the DNA. TRBV21-1 is a documented pseudogene. This CDR3 is built from 17 residues. The CDR3 is CASSKLGPGGRSGELFF. CDR3 DNA sequence: TGTGCCAGCAGCAAATTGGGACCAGGGGGCAGGAGCGGGGAGCTGTTTTTT.

This rearrangement joins TRBV28 to TRBJ2-4; unclear D gene. The germline gives CDR1 MDHEN, CDR2 SYDVKM. The CDR3 is made up of 12 amino acids. V dropped 6 bases and J dropped 0 bases, with 3 bases sitting between them. CDR3 sequence: CASREAKNIQYF. The CDR3 bases are TGTGCCAGCAGAGAAGCCAAAAACATTCAGTACTTC. The full variable domain, completed using reference TRBV28 and TRBJ2-4, is DVKVTQSSRYLVKRTGEKVFLECVQDMDHENMFWYRQDPGLGLRLIYFSYDVKMKEKGDIPEGYSVSREKKERFSLILESASTNQTSMYLCASREAKNIQYFGAGTRLSVL.

The V and J genes are TRBV4-1 and TRBJ2-7; 11 bases are shared with TRBD1. CDR1 is MGHRA, CDR2 YSYEKL, per germline. V lost 4 bases, J lost 2 bases, and 7 bases stayed unmatched. The CDR3 sequence is 16 residues long. DNA of the CDR3: TGCGCCAGCAGCCGCCAAGGGGGACAGGGGGCCTACGAGCAGTACTTC. It encodes CASSRQGGQGAYEQYF.

Of note for this clone: A single base separates this from a much larger clone, so it may be a read error. Other nucleotide sequences in the sample specify the same CDR3. This chain uses TRBV7-9 with TRBJ1-1; 8 bases map to TRBD1. This CDR3 region has 13 residues. The V gene end was trimmed by 4 bases and the J gene end by 4 bases; junction bases not matched to a gene: 2. The germline V gene has CDR1 SEHNR and CDR2 FQNEAQ (reference sequence). The CDR3 sequence: CASSSQGGTEAFF. Written as DNA, the CDR3 is TGTGCCAGCAGCTCACAGGGGGGCACTGAAGCTTTCTTT. Looking up the rest from reference TRBV7-9 and TRBJ1-1 gives the full variable domain: DTGVSQNPRHKITKRGQNVTFRCDPISEHNRLYWYRQTLGQGPEFLTYFQNEAQLEKSRLLSDRFSAERPKGSFSTLEIQRTEQGDSAMYLCASSSQGGTEAFFGQGTRLTVV.

This clone appeared a few times. The chain employs TRBV2 and TRBJ2-5; 15 positions agree with TRBD2. Looked up from germline, CDR1 is SNHLY and CDR2 is FYNNEI. The junction had 5 bases not matched to a gene; V was cut back by 4 bases and J by 5 bases. The CDR3 contains 16 residues. The CDR3 DNA reads TGTGCCAGCAGTGGCTGGGGGACTAGCGGGAGGGAGACCCAGTACTTC. Translation gives CASSGWGTSGRETQYF.